The 15 T cell receptor beta chains in this list originate from one sample, sequenced in a study of cytomegalovirus exposure and HLA in healthy donors. PCR was performed using 60 Vbeta and 13 Jbeta primers. This table comes from immunoSEQ multiplex PCR, and its TCRdb copy is limited to in-frame clones, with some not included. The table has some 140,000 clones, about 85% seen once. Sequencing was carried out using PBMCs. The receptors shown here come from a female donor in good health and CMV-seronegative.

The J gene is TRBJ2-7, the V gene TRBV4-1; TRBD1 matches 9 bases. CDR3 size: 15 residues. The germline V gene has CDR1 MGHRA and CDR2 YSYEKL. V lost 4 bases to trimming and J lost 5 bases; unmatched junction nucleotides: 9. The CDR3 loop is CASSPLGTGLHEQYF. DNA of the CDR3: TGCGCCAGCAGCCCGCTCGGGACAGGGCTCCACGAGCAGTACTTC.

The V call is TRBV5-1, the J call TRBJ1-5; 7 bases align to TRBD1. Looked up from germline, CDR1 is SGHRS and CDR2 is YFSETQ. V trimming: 1 base; J trimming: 3 bases; junction bases outside the gene matches: 4. The CDR3 is 15 residues long. CDR3 nucleotides: TGCGCCAGCAGCTTGCGGGACAGCTACAATCAGCCCCAGCATTTT. Its protein product is CASSLRDSYNQPQHF.

J is TRBJ2-1 and V is TRBV9, with D possibly TRBD2 on 5 matching bases. Trimming took off 0 bases at V and 10 bases at J, with 5 bases between the two ends. The CDR3 loop spans 11 amino acids. Per germline, CDR1 SGDLS and CDR2 YYNGEE. The CDR3 here is CASSVGGEQFF. In DNA form, the CDR3 reads TGTGCCAGCAGCGTAGGAGGGGAGCAGTTCTTC.

V usage is TRBV4-3 and J usage is TRBJ2-4; TRBD1 is a possible D gene (5 bases). Trimming left V 0 bases short and J 0 bases short, with 12 bases between. The germline V gene encodes CDR1 LGHNA and CDR2 YSLEER. This CDR3 spans 17 amino acids. The CDR3 sequence: CASSQDLRGRAKNIQYF. DNA for the CDR3: TGCGCCAGCAGCCAAGATCTAAGGGGCAGAGCCAAAAACATTCAGTACTTC.

Comment on this clone: The junction differs from germline at one of its ends, possibly a read error. The rearrangement joins TRBV7-7 to TRBJ2-5, with 8 bases aligning to TRBD1. CDR1 and CDR2 from the germline V gene are SSHAT and FNYEAQ (reference sequence). This CDR3 contains 17 residues. This CDR3 is CASSPGTGITGGETQYF. The CDR3 DNA reads TGTGCTAGCAGCCCCGGGACAGGAATAACTGGTGGAGAGACCCAGTACTTC.

The chain uses TRBV6-1 and TRBJ2-7, with 9 bases matching TRBD1. Germline loops: CDR1 MNHNS, CDR2 SASEGT. The trim removed 5 bases at V and 4 bases at J, leaving 9 bases unmatched. The CDR3 extends over 15 amino acids. Here the CDR3 reads CASSSTGTGLYEQYF. The CDR3 bases are TGTGCCAGCAGTTCCACCGGGACAGGGCTTTACGAGCAGTACTTC.

The chain couples TRBV23-1 to TRBJ1-3; D unresolved. TRBV23-1 is sorted into the ORF group, with uncertain function. CDR3 length: 16 amino acids. Trimming took off 1 base at V and 2 bases at J, with 12 bases between the two ends. CDR3 amino acids: CASSQYGRWTGNTIYF. CDR3 DNA: TGCGCCAGCAGTCAATACGGGAGGTGGACTGGAAACACCATATATTTT.

The gene calls are TRBV6-5 and TRBJ2-3, with D possibly being TRBD2 (6 bases). V was clipped by 6 bases and J by 2 bases, with 9 bases between them. The germline gives CDR1 MNHEY, CDR2 SVGAGI. The CDR3 is 13 amino acids. The CDR3 bases are TGTGCCAGCAGCGGGGACTTCACAGATACGCAGTATTTT. Translated: CASSGDFTDTQYF.

The chain uses TRBV7-2 and TRBJ1-5, with D unresolved. The ends were cut back, 7 bases at V and 7 bases at J, with 14 bases in the middle. CDR3 length: 13 residues. CDR1 and CDR2 (germline): SGHTA, FQGNSA. This CDR3 reads CASTEIPGQPQHF. CDR3 bases: TGTGCCAGCACTGAGATCCCGGGACAGCCCCAGCATTTT.

This chain joins TRBV7-2 and TRBJ2-1; 11 nucleotides match TRBD2. Germline V gene sequence: CDR1 SGHTA, CDR2 FQGNSA. The CDR3 is made up of 14 amino acids. The CDR3 loop is CASIAGGSYNEQFF. The CDR3 DNA sequence: TGTGCGAGTATAGCGGGGGGGTCCTACAATGAGCAGTTCTTC.

The rearrangement joins TRBV7-8 to TRBJ1-2, with 7 nucleotides matching TRBD1. V lost 5 bases and J lost 5; bases outside the gene matches: 8. The CDR3 has 14 residues. Germline V lookup: CDR1 SGHVS, CDR2 FQNEAQ. DNA of the CDR3: TGTGCCAGCAGCCGGCAGGGACAGCCTTATGGCTACACCTTC. Amino acids: CASSRQGQPYGYTF.

This chain joins TRBV4-1 and TRBJ2-3, with 10 positions matching TRBD2. The junction had 4 bases not matched to a gene; V was cut back by 6 bases and J by 4 bases. CDR1 and CDR2 (germline): MGHRA, YSYEKL. This CDR3 is built from 14 residues. CDR3 protein: CASRTAGGADTQYF. The CDR3 DNA sequence: TGCGCCAGCAGGACAGCGGGGGGGGCAGATACGCAGTATTTT.

This chain joins TRBV7-9 and TRBJ2-7; TRBD2 agrees at 7 bases. The junction had 13 bases not matched to a gene; V was cut back by 5 bases and J by 6 bases. Per germline, CDR1 SEHNR and CDR2 FQNEAQ (reference sequence). The CDR3 spans 15 residues. Written as DNA, the CDR3 is TGTGCCAGCAGCGCCCGCGGGGGATCCCGAGCCGAGCAGTACTTC. Encoded protein: CASSARGGSRAEQYF.

V gene TRBV7-2 combines with J gene TRBJ2-2; D ambiguous. Between the trimmed V and J ends, which lost 5 bases and 3 bases, there was a span of 10 bases. The CDR3 covers 14 residues. Per the germline V gene, CDR1 is SGHTA and CDR2 is FQGNSA. DNA for the CDR3: TGTGCCAGCAGCCCTCCGGTGGACACCGGGGAGCTGTTTTTT. It codes for CASSPPVDTGELFF. Using reference TRBV7-2 and TRBJ2-2 for the parts outside the CDR3, the full variable domain is GAGVSQSPSNKVTEKGKDVELRCDPISGHTALYWYRQSLGQGLEFLIYFQGNSAPDKSGLPSDRFSAERTGGSVSTLTIQRTQQEDSAVYLCASSPPVDTGELFFGEGSRLTVL.

The chain carries TRBV9 and TRBJ2-1; 7 bases match TRBD1. The CDR3 is 13 amino acids. V shed 7 bases, J shed 4 bases, and the junction held 5 bases outside the gene matches. The V gene's germline CDR1 is SGDLS and CDR2 YYNGEE. The CDR3 sequence is CASEGGQYNEQFF. The CDR3 nucleotides read TGTGCCAGCGAAGGGGGCCAGTACAATGAGCAGTTCTTC.